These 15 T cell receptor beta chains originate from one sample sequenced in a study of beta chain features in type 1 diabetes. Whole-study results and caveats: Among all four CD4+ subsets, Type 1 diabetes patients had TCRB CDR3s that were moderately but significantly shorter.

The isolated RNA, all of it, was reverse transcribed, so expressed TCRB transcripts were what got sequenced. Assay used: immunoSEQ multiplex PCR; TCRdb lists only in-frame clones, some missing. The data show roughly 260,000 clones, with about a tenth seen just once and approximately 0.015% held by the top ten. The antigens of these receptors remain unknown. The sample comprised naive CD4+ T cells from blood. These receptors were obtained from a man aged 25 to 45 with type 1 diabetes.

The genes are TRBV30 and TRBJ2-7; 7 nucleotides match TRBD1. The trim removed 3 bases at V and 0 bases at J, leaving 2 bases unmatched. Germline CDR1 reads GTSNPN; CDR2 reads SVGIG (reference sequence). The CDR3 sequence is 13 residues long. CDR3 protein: CAWRTGFSYEQYF. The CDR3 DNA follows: TGTGCCTGGAGGACAGGGTTCTCCTACGAGCAGTACTTC.

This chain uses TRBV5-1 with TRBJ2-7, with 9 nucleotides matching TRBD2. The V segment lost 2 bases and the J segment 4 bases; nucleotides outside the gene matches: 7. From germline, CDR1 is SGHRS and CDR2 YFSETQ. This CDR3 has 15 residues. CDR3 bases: TGCGCCAGCAGCTTCCTAGCGGGGTCGGCTTACGAGCAGTACTTC. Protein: CASSFLAGSAYEQYF.

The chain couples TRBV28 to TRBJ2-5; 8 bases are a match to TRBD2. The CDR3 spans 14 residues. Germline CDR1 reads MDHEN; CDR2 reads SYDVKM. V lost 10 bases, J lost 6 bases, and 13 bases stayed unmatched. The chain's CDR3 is CATSPSSGLQTQYF. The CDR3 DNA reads TGTGCCACGTCCCCCTCTAGCGGGCTTCAGACCCAGTACTTC.

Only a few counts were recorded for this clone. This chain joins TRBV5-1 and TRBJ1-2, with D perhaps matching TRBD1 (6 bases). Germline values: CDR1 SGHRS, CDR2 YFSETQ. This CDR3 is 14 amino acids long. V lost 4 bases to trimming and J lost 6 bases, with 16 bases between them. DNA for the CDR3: TGCGCCAGCAGCGCGGACAGTTTCTCGGATGGCTACACCTTC. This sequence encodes CASSADSFSDGYTF.

CDR3 nucleotide sequence: TGCGCCAGCAGCTTTCTCGGGGGGATGAAGAGTAAAGAGCAGTACTTC. Encoded protein: CASSFLGGMKSKEQYF. V and J are TRBV5-1 and TRBJ2-7; 7 bases fit TRBD2. This CDR3 region has 16 residues. V shed 2 bases, J shed 7 bases, and the junction held 15 bases outside the gene matches. CDR1 is SGHRS, CDR2 YFSETQ, per germline.

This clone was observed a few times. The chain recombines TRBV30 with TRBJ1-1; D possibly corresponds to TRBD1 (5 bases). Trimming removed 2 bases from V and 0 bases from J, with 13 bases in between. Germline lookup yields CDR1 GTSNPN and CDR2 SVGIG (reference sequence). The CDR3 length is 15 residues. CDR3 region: CAWSKRGSMNTEAFF. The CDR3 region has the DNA TGTGCCTGGAGTAAAAGGGGAAGCATGAACACTGAAGCTTTCTTT.

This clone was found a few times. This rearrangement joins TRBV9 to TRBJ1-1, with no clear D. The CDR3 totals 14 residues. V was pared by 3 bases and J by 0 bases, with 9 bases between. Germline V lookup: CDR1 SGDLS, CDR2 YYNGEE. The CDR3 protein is CASSENSMNTEAFF. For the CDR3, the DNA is TGTGCCAGCAGCGAAAATAGCATGAACACTGAAGCTTTCTTT.

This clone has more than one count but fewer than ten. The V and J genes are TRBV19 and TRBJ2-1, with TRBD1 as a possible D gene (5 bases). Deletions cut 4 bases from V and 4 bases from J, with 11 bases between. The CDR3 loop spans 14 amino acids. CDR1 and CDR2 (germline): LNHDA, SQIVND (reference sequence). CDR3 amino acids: CASSRGRAYNEQFF. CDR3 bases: TGTGCCAGTAGTAGAGGCAGGGCTTACAATGAGCAGTTCTTC.

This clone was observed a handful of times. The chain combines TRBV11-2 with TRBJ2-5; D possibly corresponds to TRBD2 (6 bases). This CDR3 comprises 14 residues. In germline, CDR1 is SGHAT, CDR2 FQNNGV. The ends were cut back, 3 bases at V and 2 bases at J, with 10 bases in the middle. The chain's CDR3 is CASSFFGGQETQYF. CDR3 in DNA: TGTGCCAGCAGCTTTTTCGGGGGTCAAGAGACCCAGTACTTC.

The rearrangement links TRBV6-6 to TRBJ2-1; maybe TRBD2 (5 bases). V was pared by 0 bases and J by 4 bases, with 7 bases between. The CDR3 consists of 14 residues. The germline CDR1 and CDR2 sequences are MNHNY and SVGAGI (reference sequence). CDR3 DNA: TGTGCCAGCAGTTACTCGAGGGCATACAATGAGCAGTTCTTC. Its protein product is CASSYSRAYNEQFF.

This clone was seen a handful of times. The CDR3 coding sequence is TGTGCCGCCTGCTTGGGCGGGGGCACAGATACGCAGTATTTT. This sequence encodes CAACLGGGTDTQYF. This sequence joins TRBV2 and TRBJ2-3, with a possible D match to TRBD2 (6 bases). There are 14 residues in the CDR3. Germline V gene lookup returns CDR1 SNHLY and CDR2 FYNNEI. V dropped 11 bases and J dropped 1 base, with 16 bases sitting between them.

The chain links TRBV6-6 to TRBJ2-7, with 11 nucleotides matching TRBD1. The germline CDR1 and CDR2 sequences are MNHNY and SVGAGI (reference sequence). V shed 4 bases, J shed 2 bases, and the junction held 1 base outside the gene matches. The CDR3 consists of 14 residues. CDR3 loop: CASSWTGGTYEQYF. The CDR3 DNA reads TGTGCCAGCAGTTGGACAGGGGGCACCTACGAGCAGTACTTC.

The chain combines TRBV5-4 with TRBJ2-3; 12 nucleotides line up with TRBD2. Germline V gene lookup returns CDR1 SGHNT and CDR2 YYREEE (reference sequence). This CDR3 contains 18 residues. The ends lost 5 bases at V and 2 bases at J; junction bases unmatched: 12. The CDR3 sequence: CASSLRLAGALITDTQYF. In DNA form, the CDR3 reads TGTGCCAGCAGTCTGAGACTAGCGGGGGCTTTAATCACAGATACGCAGTATTTT.

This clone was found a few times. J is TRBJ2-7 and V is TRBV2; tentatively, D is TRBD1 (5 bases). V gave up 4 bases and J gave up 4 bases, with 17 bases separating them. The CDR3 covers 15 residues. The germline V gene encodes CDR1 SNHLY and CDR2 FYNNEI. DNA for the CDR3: TGTGCCAGCAGTGTGGAGCAGGGTGGTAGGTACGAGCAGTACTTC. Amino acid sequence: CASSVEQGGRYEQYF.

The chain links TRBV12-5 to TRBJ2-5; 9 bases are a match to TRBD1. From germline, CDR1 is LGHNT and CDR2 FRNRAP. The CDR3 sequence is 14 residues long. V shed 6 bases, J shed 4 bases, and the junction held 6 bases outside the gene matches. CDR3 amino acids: CASGGNRGRETQYF. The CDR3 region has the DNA TGTGCTAGTGGAGGAAACAGGGGGCGAGAGACCCAGTACTTC.